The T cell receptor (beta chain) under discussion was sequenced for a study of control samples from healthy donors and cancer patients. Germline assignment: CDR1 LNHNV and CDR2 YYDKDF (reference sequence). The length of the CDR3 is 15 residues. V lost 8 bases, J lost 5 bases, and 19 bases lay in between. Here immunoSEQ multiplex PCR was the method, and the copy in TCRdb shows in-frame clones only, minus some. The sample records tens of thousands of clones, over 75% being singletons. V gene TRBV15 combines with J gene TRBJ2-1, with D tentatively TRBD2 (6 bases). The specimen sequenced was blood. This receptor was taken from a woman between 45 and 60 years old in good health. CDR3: CATDPGGLGNNEQFF. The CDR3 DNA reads TGTGCCACCGATCCTGGGGGGTTAGGGAACAATGAGCAGTTCTTC.